This T cell receptor beta chain was obtained from a study of cytomegalovirus exposure and HLA in healthy donors. About the study: Early released data comprised around 85 million unique TCRs from HLA-typed donors. Study-level results: Later analysis identified several of the most significant clusters that appeared linked to common viral pathogens. Indistinguishable V segments, including TRBV6-2 and TRBV6-3, were excluded.

The V and J ends lost 4 bases and 4 bases, in that order; junction bases with no gene match: 5. This CDR3 spans 14 amino acids. Germline-derived CDR1 and CDR2 are WSHSY and SAAADI. On this clone itself: Its antigen is undetermined.

The PCR used 60 Vbeta and 13 Jbeta primers. Here immunoSEQ multiplex PCR was the method, and the copy in TCRdb shows in-frame clones only, minus some. Among over 50,000 clones listed, around 85% were seen once. The sequencing input was PBMCs. This TCR was sampled from a man aged 40-50 years in good health and CMV-seronegative. The V call is TRBV10-2, the J call TRBJ1-1, with 8 bases matching TRBD1. For the CDR3, the DNA is TGCGCCAGCAGTGCACAGGGGGGAATCACTGAAGCTTTCTTT. This encodes CASSAQGGITEAFF.